This T cell receptor beta chain was captured in a study of blood T cell repertoires in COVID-19. In the study overall: The United States, Italy and Spain were the sources of the acute and convalescent COVID-19 samples. Nucleic acid was either cDNA or gDNA, and it came from T cells, B-cell-depleted T cells, or PBMCs.

Data came from immunoSEQ multiplex PCR; TCRdb stores just in-frame clones and leaves some out. The data contain about 220,000 clones, around 80% of them seen just once; the ten biggest clones take up about 7.2%. This CDR3 spans 14 amino acids. Germline V CDR1 and CDR2: MNHNS, SASEGT. Trimming at V came to 3 bases and at J to 3 bases, leaving 1 base not matched to a gene. This clone was detected ten times or more. The sequence was collected from a woman in her sixties or seventies with acute or convalescent COVID-19. V gene TRBV6-1 combines with J gene TRBJ2-3; 9 nucleotides align to TRBD2. Sequenced sample: peripheral blood. The CDR3 bases are TGTGCCAGCAGTGAGCGGGGGGGGACAGATACGCAGTATTTT. This gives the protein CASSERGGTDTQYF.